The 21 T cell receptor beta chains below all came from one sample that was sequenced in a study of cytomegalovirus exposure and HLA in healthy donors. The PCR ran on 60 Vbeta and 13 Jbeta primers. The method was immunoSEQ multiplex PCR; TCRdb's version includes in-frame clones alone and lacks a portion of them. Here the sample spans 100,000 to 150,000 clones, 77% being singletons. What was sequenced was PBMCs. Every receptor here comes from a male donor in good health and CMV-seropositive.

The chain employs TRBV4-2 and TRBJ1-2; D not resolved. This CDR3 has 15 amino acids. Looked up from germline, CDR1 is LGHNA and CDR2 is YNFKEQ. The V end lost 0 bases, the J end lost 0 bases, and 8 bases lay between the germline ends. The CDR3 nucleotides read TGTGCCAGCAGCCAAGATGAGATCCCTAACTATGGCTACACCTTC. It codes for CASSQDEIPNYGYTF.

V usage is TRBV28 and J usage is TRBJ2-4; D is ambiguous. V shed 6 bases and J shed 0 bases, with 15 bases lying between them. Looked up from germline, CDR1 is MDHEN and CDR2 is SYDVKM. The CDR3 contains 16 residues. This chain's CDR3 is CASSPPLELAKNIQYF. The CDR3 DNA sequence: TGTGCCAGCAGCCCCCCGCTTGAACTAGCCAAAAACATTCAGTACTTC.

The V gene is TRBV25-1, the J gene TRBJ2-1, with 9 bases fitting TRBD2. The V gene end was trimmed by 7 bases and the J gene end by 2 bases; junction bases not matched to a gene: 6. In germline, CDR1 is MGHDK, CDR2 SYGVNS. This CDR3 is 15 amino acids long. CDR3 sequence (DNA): TGTGCCAGCAAGGGCGCTAGCGGGACCTACAATGAGCAGTTCTTC. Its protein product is CASKGASGTYNEQFF.

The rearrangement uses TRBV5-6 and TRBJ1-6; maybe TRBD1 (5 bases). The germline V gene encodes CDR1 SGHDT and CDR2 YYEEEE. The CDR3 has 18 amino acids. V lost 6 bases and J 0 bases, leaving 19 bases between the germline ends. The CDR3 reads CASNRVGGFSSYNSPLHF. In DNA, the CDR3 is TGTGCCAGCAATCGTGTCGGGGGGTTCAGCTCCTATAATTCACCCCTCCACTTT.

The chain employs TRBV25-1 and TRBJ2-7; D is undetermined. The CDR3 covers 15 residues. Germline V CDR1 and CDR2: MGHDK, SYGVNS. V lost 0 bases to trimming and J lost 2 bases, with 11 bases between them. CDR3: CASSEYNLPPYEQYF. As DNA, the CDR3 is TGTGCCAGCAGTGAATATAACCTACCACCCTACGAGCAGTACTTC.

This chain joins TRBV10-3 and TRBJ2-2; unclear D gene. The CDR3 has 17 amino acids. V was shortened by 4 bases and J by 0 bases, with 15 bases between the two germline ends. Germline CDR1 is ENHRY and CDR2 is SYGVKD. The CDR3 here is CAISGVRGNANTGELFF. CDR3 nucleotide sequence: TGTGCCATCAGTGGGGTTCGAGGAAACGCGAACACCGGGGAGCTGTTTTTT.

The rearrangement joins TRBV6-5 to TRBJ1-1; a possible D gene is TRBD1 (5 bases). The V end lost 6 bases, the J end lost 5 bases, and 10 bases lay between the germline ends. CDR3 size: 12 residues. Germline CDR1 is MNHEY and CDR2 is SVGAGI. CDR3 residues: CASSNRLTEAFF. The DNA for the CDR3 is TGTGCCAGCAGCAACAGGTTAACTGAAGCTTTCTTT.

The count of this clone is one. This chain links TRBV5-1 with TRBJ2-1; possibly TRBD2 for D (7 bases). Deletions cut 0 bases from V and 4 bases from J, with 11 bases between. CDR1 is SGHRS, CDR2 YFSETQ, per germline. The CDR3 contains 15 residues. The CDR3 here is CASSLGGGGYNEQFF. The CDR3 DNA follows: TGCGCCAGCAGCTTGGGAGGGGGGGGATACAATGAGCAGTTCTTC.

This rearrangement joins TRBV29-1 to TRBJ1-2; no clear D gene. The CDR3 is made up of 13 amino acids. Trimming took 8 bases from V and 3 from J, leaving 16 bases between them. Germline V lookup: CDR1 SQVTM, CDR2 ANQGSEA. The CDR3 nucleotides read TGCAGCACTAGGGCCCCGGCGGACTATGGCTACACCTTC. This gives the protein CSTRAPADYGYTF.

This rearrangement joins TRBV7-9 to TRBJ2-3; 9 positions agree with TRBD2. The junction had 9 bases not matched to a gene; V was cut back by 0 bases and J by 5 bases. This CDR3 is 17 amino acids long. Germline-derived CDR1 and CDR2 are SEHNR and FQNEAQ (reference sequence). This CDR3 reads CASSLAHIAGVIDTQYF. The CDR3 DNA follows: TGTGCCAGCAGCTTAGCGCATATAGCGGGAGTAATAGATACGCAGTATTTT.

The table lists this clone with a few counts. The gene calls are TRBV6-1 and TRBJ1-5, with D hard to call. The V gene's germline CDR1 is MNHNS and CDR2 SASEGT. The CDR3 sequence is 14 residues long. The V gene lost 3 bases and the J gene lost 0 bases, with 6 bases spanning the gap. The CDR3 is CASSDTYSNQPQHF. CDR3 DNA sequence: TGTGCCAGCAGTGACACCTATAGCAATCAGCCCCAGCATTTT.

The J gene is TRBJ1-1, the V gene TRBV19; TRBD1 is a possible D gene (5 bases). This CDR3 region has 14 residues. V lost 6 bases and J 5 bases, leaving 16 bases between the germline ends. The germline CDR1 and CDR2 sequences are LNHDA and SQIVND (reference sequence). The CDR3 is CASRDLGGWTEAFF. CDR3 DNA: TGTGCCAGTAGAGATCTGGGGGGATGGACTGAAGCTTTCTTT.

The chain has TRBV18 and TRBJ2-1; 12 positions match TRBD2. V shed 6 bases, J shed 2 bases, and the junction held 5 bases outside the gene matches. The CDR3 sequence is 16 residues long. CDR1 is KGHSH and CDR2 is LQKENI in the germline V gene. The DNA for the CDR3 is TGTGCCAGCTCGCCGACTAGCGGGGGACCCTACAATGAGCAGTTCTTC. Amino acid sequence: CASSPTSGGPYNEQFF. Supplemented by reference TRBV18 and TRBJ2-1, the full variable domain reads NAGVMQNPRHLVRRRGQEARLRCSPMKGHSHVYWYRQLPEEGLKFMVYLQKENIIDESGMPKERFSAEFPKEGPSILRIQQVVRGDSAAYFCASSPTSGGPYNEQFFGPGTRLTVL.

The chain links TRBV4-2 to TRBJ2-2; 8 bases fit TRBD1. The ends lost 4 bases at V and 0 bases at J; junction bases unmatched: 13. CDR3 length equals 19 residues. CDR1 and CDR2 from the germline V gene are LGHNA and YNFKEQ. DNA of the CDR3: TGTGCCAGCAGCCGATCCAGCCCCCCGGGACAGGCGAACACCGGGGAGCTGTTTTTT. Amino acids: CASSRSSPPGQANTGELFF.

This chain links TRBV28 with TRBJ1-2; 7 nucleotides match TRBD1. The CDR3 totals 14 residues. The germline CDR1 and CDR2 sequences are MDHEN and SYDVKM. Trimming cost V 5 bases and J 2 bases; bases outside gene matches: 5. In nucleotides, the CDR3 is TGTGCCAGCAGTGTAGACAGGGAGAACTATGGCTACACCTTC. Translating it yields CASSVDRENYGYTF.

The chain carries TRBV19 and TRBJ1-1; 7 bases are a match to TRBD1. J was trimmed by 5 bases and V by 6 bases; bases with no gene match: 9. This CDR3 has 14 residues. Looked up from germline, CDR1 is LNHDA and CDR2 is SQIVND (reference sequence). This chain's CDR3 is CASRRSGTVTEAFF. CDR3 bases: TGTGCCAGTAGGCGAAGTGGGACAGTGACTGAAGCTTTCTTT.

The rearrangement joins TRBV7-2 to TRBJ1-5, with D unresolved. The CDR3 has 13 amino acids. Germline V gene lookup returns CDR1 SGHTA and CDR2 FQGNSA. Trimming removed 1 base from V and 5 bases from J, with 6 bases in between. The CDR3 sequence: CASSLVAHQPQHF. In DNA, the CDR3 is TGTGCCAGCAGCTTAGTGGCCCATCAGCCCCAGCATTTT.

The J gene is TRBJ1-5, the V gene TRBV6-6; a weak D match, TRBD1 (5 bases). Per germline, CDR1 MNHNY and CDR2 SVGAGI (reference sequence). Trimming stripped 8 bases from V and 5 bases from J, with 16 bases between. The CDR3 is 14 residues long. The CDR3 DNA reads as TGTGCCAGCTTTGTGGGTGGAGGGGATCAGCCCCAGCATTTT. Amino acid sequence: CASFVGGGDQPQHF.

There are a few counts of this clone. Here the CDR3 reads CASSPRLAGNTGELFF. In DNA form, the CDR3 reads TGTGCCAGCAGCCCAAGACTAGCGGGGAACACCGGGGAGCTGTTTTTT. This chain connects TRBV13 to TRBJ2-2; 10 nucleotides line up with TRBD2. The CDR3 extends over 16 amino acids. Germline V gene data show CDR1 as PRHDT and CDR2 as FYEKMQ (reference sequence). The trim removed 5 bases at V and 1 base at J, leaving 4 bases unmatched.

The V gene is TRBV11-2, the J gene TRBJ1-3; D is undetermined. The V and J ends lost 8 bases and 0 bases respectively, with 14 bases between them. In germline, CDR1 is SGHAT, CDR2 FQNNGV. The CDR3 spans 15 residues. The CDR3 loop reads CASLFSSGSGNTIYF. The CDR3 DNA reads TGTGCCAGCCTATTTTCGTCGGGCTCTGGAAACACCATATATTTT.

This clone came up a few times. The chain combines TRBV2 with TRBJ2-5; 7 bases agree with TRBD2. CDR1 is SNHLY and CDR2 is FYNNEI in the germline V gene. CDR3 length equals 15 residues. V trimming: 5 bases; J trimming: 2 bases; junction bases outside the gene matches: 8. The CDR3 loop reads CASSSERGIQETQYF. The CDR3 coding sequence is TGTGCCAGCAGTTCTGAGCGGGGAATACAAGAGACCCAGTACTTC.